This T cell receptor beta chain was identified in a study of cytomegalovirus exposure and HLA in healthy donors. PCR employed 60 Vbeta and 13 Jbeta primers. Sequencing was performed with immunoSEQ multiplex PCR; in TCRdb, only in-frame clones are kept and a portion is missing. This table has 180,000 or so clones, over 75% appearing once. The source of this sequence is a man aged 45-60 years in good health and CMV-seropositive. Sequencing was performed on PBMCs.

The CDR3 is CASSLGSRGRITDTQYF. For the CDR3, the DNA is TGTGCCAGCAGCTTAGGGTCGCGGGGGCGAATCACAGATACGCAGTATTTT. V gene TRBV7-2 combines with J gene TRBJ2-3; tentatively, D is TRBD2 (7 bases). Germline V gene lookup returns CDR1 SGHTA and CDR2 FQGNSA. V dropped 1 base and J dropped 2 bases, with 16 bases sitting between them. This CDR3 has 17 amino acids.